This TCR beta chain was sequenced in a study of blood T cell repertoires in COVID-19 (dated by TCRdb to 2020 to 2022). Concerning the study at large: The collaborator samples originated in the United States, Italy and Spain and spanned the acute and convalescent phases of COVID-19. The material from the prospective study consisted of cDNA or gDNA derived from T cells, B-cell-depleted T cells, or PBMCs. Deeply sampled blood TCRbeta repertoires from subjects exposed to, actively infected with, or recovered from COVID-19 were included in the dataset. The samples were drawn from two sources: the first 160 participants of the ongoing ImmuneRACE study, and some 1,300 subjects contributed by 6 global collaborators. A freely available public database, intended as a resource for researchers studying the immune response to SARS-CoV-2, is where the repertoires were released. A de-identified subject ID, COVID-19 status, age in years and sex were almost always included in the sample metadata. Where available, HLA class I and class II types were taken from metadata supplied by the sample provider and were not determined by assay-based typing.

TCRbeta CDR3 regions were amplified from genomic DNA by means of the immunoSEQ Assay, a bias-controlled multiplex PCR. The study's own analysis went as follows. The number of nucleated cells in each sample was estimated from the amplification of reference gene primers within the assay. To quantify the absolute abundance of each unique TCRbeta CDR3 rearrangement, sequence reads were collapsed and filtered. For each sample, productive Simpson clonality was calculated as the square root of Simpson's diversity index over productive rearrangements. TCRdb obtained this table from immuneACCESS and retained in-frame rearrangements with V and J assigned. These tables miss some clones; where compared with another copy, unresolved V genes account for less than half of the shortfall, and the remainder is unexplained. Clonal size and the V and J genes are those of that table, whereas D and trimming came from the DNA. The sample table lists under 150,000 clones, around 89% of them with a count of one. The top ten constitute roughly 18% of the sample.

About this clone itself: It lacks a known antigen. Within one base of it there is no much larger clone, and no base qualities were kept.

Collaborating institutions collected whole blood in K2EDTA tubes following their own protocols. For TCRbeta analysis, collaborators shipped samples in one of three forms: frozen whole blood, isolated PBMCs, or DNA extracted from either of those sample types. Study-level results and caveats: The amount of clinical and demographic metadata varied by source and participant and was provided uncurated.

This TCR was recovered from a man aged 50-60 years with active or convalescent COVID-19. Sequencing was performed on peripheral blood.

The CDR3 region has the sequence CASSDLALDTQYF. The nucleotides are TGTGCCAGCAGTGATTTAGCGCTGGATACGCAGTATTTT. Recombination linked TRBV6-1 to TRBJ2-3; the D gene is possibly TRBD2, with 5 bases matching. The cysteine opens and the phenylalanine closes a CDR3 of 13 amino acids. The retained sequence is limited to the CDR3, 39 bases, with the frame set at the first base. V was cut back by 3 bases and J by 6 bases, leaving a gap of 10 bases between them. The CDR1 and CDR2 encoded by the germline V gene are MNHNS and SASEGT.